Below are 29 T cell receptor beta chains sequenced from a single sample in a study of shared clonotypes between healthy human individuals. Generated by immunoSEQ multiplex PCR, the TCRdb table keeps only in-frame clones and is missing some. The sample yields 400,000 to 600,000 clones, 90% to 97% seen once. The material sequenced was naive CD4+ T cells sorted from blood. Subset: CD45RA+ positively selected. These receptors were collected from a woman under 40 in good health.

This clone is a singleton in its sample. V is TRBV28 and J is TRBJ2-7; D unresolved. This CDR3 is built from 12 residues. With 4 bases removed from V and 3 bases from J, the gap between germline ends came to 7 bases. Germline assignment: CDR1 MDHEN and CDR2 SYDVKM. CDR3 nucleotide sequence: TGTGCCAGCAGTTCGCAGCGCTACGAGCAGTACTTC. It is translated as CASSSQRYEQYF.

This rearrangement joins TRBV5-1 to TRBJ2-5, with 7 positions matching TRBD2. With the DNA end fitting TRBJ2-7 better, the J assignment may be wrong. In germline, CDR1 is SGHRS, CDR2 YFSETQ. The CDR3 covers 12 residues. In DNA form, the CDR3 reads TGCGCCAGCAATGCGGGAGCCTACGAGCAGTACTTC. Residues: CASNAGAYEQYF.

The rearrangement joins TRBV19 to TRBJ2-3, with D unclear. The CDR3 has 12 residues. V was cut by 4 bases and J by 4 bases, with 6 bases left in between. The germline V gene encodes CDR1 LNHDA and CDR2 SQIVND (reference sequence). CDR3 sequence reads: CASSSRPDTQYF. In nucleotides, the CDR3 is TGTGCCAGTAGTAGCCGTCCAGATACGCAGTATTTT.

This chain links TRBV5-1 with TRBJ2-7; D is uncertain. Germline-derived CDR1 and CDR2 are SGHRS and YFSETQ. The CDR3 consists of 11 residues. Trimming removed 4 bases from V and 2 bases from J, with 4 bases in between. Here the CDR3 DNA reads TGCGCCAGCAGCCTTACCTACGAGCAGTACTTC. Residues: CASSLTYEQYF.

V and J are TRBV7-9 and TRBJ2-1; 9 nucleotides line up with TRBD2. With V trimmed by 3 bases and J by 6 bases, 3 bases remained unmatched. The CDR3 totals 14 residues. CDR1 SEHNR and CDR2 FQNEAQ come from the germline V gene (reference sequence). The DNA for the CDR3 is TGTGCCAGCAGCTTTAGCGGGAGCAGCAATGAGCAGTTCTTC. Its protein product is CASSFSGSSNEQFF.

The rearrangement uses TRBV18 and TRBJ2-1; D is uncertain. V lost 1 base, J lost 7 bases, and 5 bases lay in between. The V gene's germline CDR1 is KGHSH and CDR2 LQKENI. The CDR3 is 12 amino acids. The CDR3 coding sequence is TGTGCCAGCTCACCACAGCAGAATGAGCAGTTCTTC. Translation: CASSPQQNEQFF.

This chain connects TRBV19 to TRBJ1-4; maybe TRBD1 (6 bases). The CDR3 sequence is 14 residues long. Germline-derived CDR1 and CDR2 are LNHDA and SQIVND (reference sequence). Trimming pared 8 bases from V and 5 bases from J, leaving 15 bases between. The CDR3 loop reads CASATGTSNEKLFF. In DNA form, the CDR3 reads TGTGCCAGTGCTACCGGGACAAGCAATGAAAAACTGTTTTTT.

V and J are TRBV11-3 and TRBJ2-2, with TRBD2 identical over 11 bases. The CDR3 sequence is 17 residues long. Germline-derived CDR1 and CDR2 are SGHNT and YENEEA. The V gene end was trimmed by 6 bases and the J gene end by 4 bases; junction bases not matched to a gene: 10. The CDR3 region is CASRRTSGSLPTGELFF. The CDR3 coding sequence is TGTGCCAGCAGGCGGACTAGCGGGTCGCTTCCCACCGGGGAGCTGTTTTTT.

This chain links TRBV19 with TRBJ1-1; D might be TRBD1 (5 bases). This CDR3 is 11 amino acids long. Trimming removed 5 bases at V and 10 bases at J, with 11 bases between. Germline CDR1 and CDR2: LNHDA and SQIVND (reference sequence). The CDR3: CASSGAAAAFF. DNA for the CDR3: TGTGCCAGTAGTGGGGCCGCTGCAGCTTTCTTT. The full variable domain, completed using reference TRBV19 and TRBJ1-1, is DGGITQSPKYLFRKEGQNVTLSCEQNLNHDAMYWYRQDPGQGLRLIYYSQIVNDFQKGDIAEGYSVSREKKESFPLTVTSAQKNPTAFYLCASSGAAAAFFGQGTRLTVV.

The gene calls are TRBV5-4 and TRBJ2-7, with 10 bases fitting TRBD2. Per germline, CDR1 SGHNT and CDR2 YYREEE (reference sequence). Trimming took 5 bases from V and 1 from J; bases not matched to a gene: 6. This CDR3 is built from 15 residues. This CDR3 is CASREASGSSYEQYF. CDR3 DNA: TGTGCCAGCAGGGAAGCTAGCGGGAGTTCCTACGAGCAGTACTTC. Combining the CDR3 with reference TRBV5-4 and TRBJ2-7 gives the whole variable domain ETGVTQSPTHLIKTRGQQVTLRCSSQSGHNTVSWYQQALGQGPQFIFQYYREEENGRGNFPPRFSGLQFPNYSSELNVNALELDDSALYLCASREASGSSYEQYFGPGTRLTVT.

V and J are TRBV11-2 and TRBJ2-3; unclear D gene. Germline CDR1 and CDR2: SGHAT and FQNNGV. The length of the CDR3 is 13 residues. V was clipped by 2 bases and J by 4 bases, with 7 bases between them. CDR3 protein: CASSLNIPDTQYF. CDR3 in DNA: TGTGCCAGCAGCTTAAATATCCCAGATACGCAGTATTTT.

This sequence joins TRBV5-8 and TRBJ2-1; 8 nucleotides align to TRBD1. Germline loops: CDR1 SGHTS, CDR2 YDEGEE. The V segment lost 4 bases and the J segment 0 bases; nucleotides outside the gene matches: 3. This CDR3 region has 15 residues. The chain's CDR3 is CASSGQGYSYNEQFF. CDR3 nucleotides: TGTGCCAGCAGCGGACAGGGCTACTCCTACAATGAGCAGTTCTTC.

The V call is TRBV5-6, the J call TRBJ2-7; the match to TRBD2 covers 7 bases. J gave up 2 bases and V 4 bases, and 9 bases lay outside the gene matches. CDR1 is SGHDT and CDR2 is YYEEEE in the germline V gene. The CDR3 has 15 residues. CDR3 loop: CASSPVGGAAYEQYF. The CDR3 DNA reads as TGTGCCAGCAGCCCGGTGGGAGGGGCTGCCTACGAGCAGTACTTC. The whole variable domain, filled in from reference TRBV5-6 and TRBJ2-7, reads DAGVTQSPTHLIKTRGQQVTLRCSPKSGHDTVSWYQQALGQGPQFIFQYYEEEERQRGNFPDRFSGHQFPNYSSELNVNALLLGDSALYLCASSPVGGAAYEQYFGPGTRLTVT.

This chain uses TRBV6-6 with TRBJ2-7; D gene ambiguous. The CDR3 has 15 amino acids. The V end lost 5 bases, the J end lost 2 bases, and 16 bases lay between the germline ends. CDR1 MNHNY and CDR2 SVGAGI come from the germline V gene (reference sequence). CDR3 in amino acids: CASSPLPELPYEQYF. CDR3 in DNA: TGTGCCAGCAGTCCCCTCCCCGAGCTACCCTACGAGCAGTACTTC.

This chain links TRBV2 with TRBJ2-1; TRBD2 aligns across 8 bases. The CDR3 length is 15 residues. V lost 2 bases, J lost 3 bases, and 3 bases stayed unmatched. Germline CDR1 and CDR2: SNHLY and FYNNEI. The CDR3 sequence: CASSESSGSYNEQFF. The CDR3 DNA reads TGTGCCAGCAGTGAATCCAGCGGGAGCTACAATGAGCAGTTCTTC.

The chain uses TRBV5-1 and TRBJ1-4, with D possibly TRBD1 on 5 matching bases. The V and J ends lost 0 bases and 3 bases respectively, with 15 bases between them. The CDR3 is made up of 17 amino acids. Germline values: CDR1 SGHRS, CDR2 YFSETQ. CDR3 sequence (DNA): TGCGCCAGCAGCTTGGTTCCAGGGAGTGCAGCTAATGAAAAACTGTTTTTT. Translating it yields CASSLVPGSAANEKLFF. The entire variable domain, with the rest obtained from reference TRBV5-1 and TRBJ1-4, is as follows: KAGVTQTPRYLIKTRGQQVTLSCSPISGHRSVSWYQQTPGQGLQFLFEYFSETQRNKGNFPGRFSGRQFSNSRSEMNVSTLELGDSALYLCASSLVPGSAANEKLFFGSGTQLSVL.

This chain links TRBV5-8 with TRBJ2-3; TRBD2 matches at 10 bases. CDR1 is SGHTS, CDR2 YDEGEE, per germline. The CDR3 runs to 18 residues. The junction had 14 bases not matched to a gene; V was cut back by 3 bases and J by 4 bases. CDR3 sequence (DNA): TGTGCCAGCAGCTCCGGACAGTTAGCGGGAGGATACTCAGATACGCAGTATTTT. This encodes CASSSGQLAGGYSDTQYF. Combining the CDR3 with reference TRBV5-8 and TRBJ2-3 gives the whole variable domain EAGVTQSPTHLIKTRGQQATLRCSPISGHTSVYWYQQALGLGLQFLLWYDEGEERNRGNFPPRFSGRQFPNYSSELNVNALELEDSALYLCASSSGQLAGGYSDTQYFGPGTRLTVL.

This chain links TRBV21-1 with TRBJ1-5. TRBV21-1 is reported as a pseudogene. The CDR3 runs to 16 residues. In nucleotides, the CDR3 is TGTGCCAGCAGGGGGAGGTCCCAGTCCTTTAATCAGCCCCAGCATTTT. Translating gives CASRGRSQSFNQPQHF.

V and J are TRBV4-2 and TRBJ2-5; D unresolved. The V end lost 1 base, the J end lost 4 bases, and 7 bases lay between the germline ends. The CDR3 extends over 13 amino acids. Germline V CDR1 and CDR2: LGHNA, YNFKEQ. The CDR3 is CASSQGARETQYF. The CDR3 bases are TGTGCCAGCAGCCAAGGGGCCCGAGAGACCCAGTACTTC.

V and J are TRBV10-1 and TRBJ2-7; 10 positions agree with TRBD1. V lost 2 bases to trimming and J lost 4 bases; unmatched junction nucleotides: 5. The CDR3 sequence is 15 residues long. The germline V gene encodes CDR1 WNHNN and CDR2 SYGVQD (reference sequence). In DNA, the CDR3 is TGCGCCAGCAGTGAGGTTTCGGGACAGGGGTACGAGCAGTACTTC. Translating it yields CASSEVSGQGYEQYF.

V and J are TRBV23-1 and TRBJ2-7, with TRBD1 matching 7 bases. TRBV23-1 is designated an ORF whose function remains uncertain. The CDR3 length is 14 residues. With V trimmed by 3 bases and J by 3 bases, 5 bases remained unmatched. The DNA of the CDR3 is TGCGCCAGCAGTCAGACTCGGGACAGCTACGAGCAGTACTTC. This sequence encodes CASSQTRDSYEQYF.

The DNA for the CDR3 is TGCGCCAGCAGCCAGAGGGAGGGTACCGAAAAACTGTTTTTT. Translated, it gives CASSQREGTEKLFF. The rearrangement joins TRBV4-1 to TRBJ1-4; D gene unclear. V was trimmed by 3 bases and J by 8 bases, leaving 13 bases between them. Looked up from germline, CDR1 is MGHRA and CDR2 is YSYEKL. The CDR3 is made up of 14 amino acids.

The rearrangement uses TRBV19 and TRBJ2-4, with D perhaps assigned TRBD1 or TRBD2 (6 bases each). With 9 bases removed from V and 0 bases from J, the gap between germline ends came to 15 bases. Looked up from germline, CDR1 is LNHDA and CDR2 is SQIVND (reference sequence). CDR3 size: 15 residues. CDR3: CASSGDILAKNIQYF. As DNA, the CDR3 is TGTGCCAGCTCGGGGGACATCCTAGCCAAAAACATTCAGTACTTC.

The V gene is TRBV28, the J gene TRBJ1-4; D remains unclear. CDR1 and CDR2 from the germline V gene are MDHEN and SYDVKM. The ends were cut back, 4 bases at V and 4 bases at J, with 4 bases in the middle. The CDR3 loop spans 12 amino acids. In DNA form, the CDR3 reads TGTGCCAGCAGTTGGCTTAATGAAAAACTGTTTTTT. Its translation is CASSWLNEKLFF. Together with reference TRBV28 and TRBJ1-4, the CDR3 gives the full variable domain: DVKVTQSSRYLVKRTGEKVFLECVQDMDHENMFWYRQDPGLGLRLIYFSYDVKMKEKGDIPEGYSVSREKKERFSLILESASTNQTSMYLCASSWLNEKLFFGSGTQLSVL.

The rearrangement links TRBV30 to TRBJ1-5; D gene unclear. Trimming took off 0 bases at V and 4 bases at J, with 4 bases between the two ends. This CDR3 is built from 12 residues. Germline-derived CDR1 and CDR2 are GTSNPN and SVGIG (reference sequence). As DNA, the CDR3 is TGTGCCTGGAGTGTGGGGAATCAGCCCCAGCATTTT. The encoded protein is CAWSVGNQPQHF.

CDR3 protein: CAWRRGHRMRMNSPLHF. The DNA of the CDR3 is TGTGCCTGGAGAAGGGGACACCGAATGAGGATGAATTCACCCCTCCACTTT. The chain links TRBV30 to TRBJ1-6, with a weak D call TRBD1 (6 bases). The CDR3 loop spans 17 amino acids. Germline CDR1 and CDR2: GTSNPN and SVGIG (reference sequence). Trimming left V 3 bases short and J 7 bases short, with 22 bases between. Filled out from reference TRBV30 and TRBJ1-6, the complete variable domain reads SQTIHQWPATLVQPVGSPLSLECTVEGTSNPNLYWYRQAAGRGLQLLFYSVGIGQISSEVPQNLSASRPQDRQFILSSKKLLLSDSGFYLCAWRRGHRMRMNSPLHFGNGTRLTVT.

The rearrangement links TRBV5-1 to TRBJ1-1; the D is unclear. The germline gives CDR1 SGHRS, CDR2 YFSETQ. The V end was cut by 5 bases, the J end by 0 bases, with 14 bases between. The CDR3 loop spans 15 amino acids. CDR3 sequence: CASRGPGVMNTEAFF. CDR3 coding DNA: TGCGCCAGCAGAGGCCCGGGAGTCATGAACACTGAAGCTTTCTTT.

The V call is TRBV6-6, the J call TRBJ2-4, with D possibly matching TRBD2 (5 bases). The CDR3 loop spans 15 amino acids. Per germline, CDR1 MNHNY and CDR2 SVGAGI (reference sequence). V was trimmed by 4 bases and J by 0 bases, leaving 10 bases between them. CDR3 protein: CASSSGLRAKNIQYF. The DNA for the CDR3 is TGTGCCAGCAGTTCCGGACTGAGAGCCAAAAACATTCAGTACTTC.

The chain joins TRBV15 to TRBJ1-5; D might be TRBD1 (6 bases). The V gene lost 5 bases and the J gene lost 0 bases, with 17 bases spanning the gap. Germline V gene lookup returns CDR1 LNHNV and CDR2 YYDKDF (reference sequence). The CDR3 has 17 residues. The CDR3 sequence is CATSRKITGLSNQPQHF. The CDR3 DNA reads TGTGCCACCAGCCGAAAAATTACAGGGCTTAGCAATCAGCCCCAGCATTTT.